These T cell receptor beta chains were read from a single sample in a study of blood T cell repertoires in COVID-19. The method was immunoSEQ multiplex PCR; TCRdb's version includes in-frame clones alone and lacks a portion of them. The sample contains about 68,000 clones, 65% to 90% of which appear only once. Sequences were obtained from peripheral blood. The receptors shown here come from a man aged 50-59 years with acute or convalescent COVID-19. The CDR3 runs from the conserved cysteine through the conserved F or W. D genes are given only for firm matches. Clone size is shown for a subset of rows, as once, few, many or a class of expanded clone.

V gene: TRBV7-6
D gene: -
J gene: TRBJ1-1
clone size: -
CDR3 protein: CASSPTYGPAGTEAFF
CDR3 DNA: TGTGCCAGCAGCCCGACGTACGGTCCCGCGGGGACTGAAGCTTTCTTT

V gene: TRBV27
D gene: TRBD2
J gene: TRBJ2-1
clone size: -
CDR3 protein: CASSRVAGTLNEQFF
CDR3 DNA: TGTGCCAGCAGTCGGGTAGCGGGGACACTAAATGAGCAGTTCTTC

V gene: TRBV5-1
D gene: TRBD1
J gene: TRBJ2-3
clone size: -
CDR3 protein: CASSDRGFREDTQYF
CDR3 DNA: TGCGCCAGCAGCGACAGGGGTTTTAGGGAGGATACGCAGTATTTT

V gene: TRBV12-5
D gene: TRBD1
J gene: TRBJ1-5
clone size: -
CDR3 protein: CASGLAQGVPNQPQHF
CDR3 DNA: TGTGCTAGTGGTTTGGCACAGGGGGTACCGAATCAGCCCCAGCATTTT

V gene: TRBV11-2
D gene: TRBD2
J gene: TRBJ2-1
clone size: few
CDR3 protein: CASSPTSGTSGGPRDEQFF
CDR3 DNA: TGTGCCAGCAGCCCGACCTCCGGGACCAGCGGGGGACCGAGGGATGAGCAGTTCTTC

V gene: TRBV6-6
D gene: -
J gene: TRBJ1-5
clone size: -
CDR3 protein: CASSPTGFSTGNQPQHF
CDR3 DNA: TGTGCCAGCAGTCCAACAGGGTTCTCAACCGGCAATCAGCCCCAGCATTTT

V gene: TRBV2
D gene: TRBD1
J gene: TRBJ1-1
clone size: -
CDR3 protein: CASRWTGGTEAFF
CDR3 DNA: TGTGCCAGCAGATGGACAGGGGGCACTGAAGCTTTCTTT

V gene: TRBV19
D gene: -
J gene: TRBJ1-5
clone size: -
CDR3 protein: CASSQRPRGNQPQHF
CDR3 DNA: TGTGCCAGTAGTCAACGGCCCCGGGGAAATCAGCCCCAGCATTTT

V gene: TRBV6-1
D gene: -
J gene: TRBJ1-3
clone size: few
CDR3 protein: CASSEGGQYSGNTIYF
CDR3 DNA: TGTGCCAGCAGTGAAGGCGGACAGTACTCTGGAAACACCATATATTTT

V gene: TRBV5-6
D gene: -
J gene: TRBJ1-6
clone size: -
CDR3 protein: CASSRRDYNSPLHF
CDR3 DNA: TGTGCCAGCAGCCGGAGAGATTATAATTCACCCCTCCACTTT

V gene: TRBV2
D gene: -
J gene: TRBJ1-2
clone size: -
CDR3 protein: CASTPGDGNYGYTF
CDR3 DNA: TGTGCCAGCACCCCAGGCGACGGTAACTATGGCTACACCTTC

V gene: TRBV11-3
D gene: TRBD1
J gene: TRBJ2-7
clone size: few
CDR3 protein: CASSLVSGQSYEQYF
CDR3 DNA: TGTGCCAGCAGCTTAGTATCGGGACAGTCCTACGAGCAGTACTTC

V gene: TRBV4-1
D gene: -
J gene: TRBJ1-4
clone size: few
CDR3 protein: CASSQDHARRSEKLFF
CDR3 DNA: TGCGCCAGCAGCCAAGATCATGCAAGGAGGAGCGAAAAACTGTTTTTT

V gene: TRBV7-9
D gene: TRBD1
J gene: TRBJ1-1
clone size: -
CDR3 protein: CASSTTDRGVAFF
CDR3 DNA: TGTGCCAGCAGCACAACCGACAGGGGAGTGGCTTTCTTT

V gene: TRBV29-1
D gene: TRBD1
J gene: TRBJ1-2
clone size: -
CDR3 protein: CSVLWTGDGYTF
CDR3 DNA: TGCAGCGTTCTATGGACAGGGGATGGCTACACCTTC

V gene: TRBV6-6
D gene: TRBD1
J gene: TRBJ1-4
clone size: -
CDR3 protein: CASSYSRQGYEKLFF
CDR3 DNA: TGTGCCAGCAGTTACTCCCGACAGGGATATGAAAAACTGTTTTTT

V gene: TRBV19
D gene: -
J gene: TRBJ1-6
clone size: -
CDR3 protein: CASSINRDSPLHF
CDR3 DNA: TGTGCCAGTAGTATCAACAGGGATTCACCCCTCCACTTT

V gene: TRBV18
D gene: -
J gene: TRBJ1-4
clone size: -
CDR3 protein: CASSPPEDPAEKLFF
CDR3 DNA: TGTGCCAGCTCACCACCCGAGGATCCTGCTGAAAAACTGTTTTTT

V gene: TRBV3-1/TRBV3-2
D gene: -
J gene: TRBJ2-1
clone size: -
CDR3 protein: CASSQASDSLPFF
CDR3 DNA: TGTGCCAGCAGCCAAGCCTCGGACTCCCTCCCGTTCTTC

V gene: TRBV14
D gene: TRBD1
J gene: TRBJ1-6
clone size: -
CDR3 protein: CASSQDSDRAYSPLHF
CDR3 DNA: TGTGCCAGCAGCCAAGATTCGGACAGGGCCTATTCACCCCTCCACTTT

V gene: TRBV27
D gene: TRBD1
J gene: TRBJ2-3
clone size: few
CDR3 protein: CASSPDRATQYF
CDR3 DNA: TGTGCCAGCAGTCCCGACAGGGCCACGCAGTATTTT

V gene: TRBV6-5
D gene: -
J gene: TRBJ2-1
clone size: -
CDR3 protein: CASSGQMGGYNEQFF
CDR3 DNA: TGTGCCAGCAGCGGGCAAATGGGAGGTTACAATGAGCAGTTCTTC

V gene: TRBV30
D gene: -
J gene: TRBJ2-3
clone size: -
CDR3 protein: CAGYTGIGTDTQYF
CDR3 DNA: TGTGCCGGATATACAGGGATTGGCACAGATACGCAGTATTTT

V gene: TRBV2
D gene: -
J gene: TRBJ2-3
clone size: -
CDR3 protein: CATDSGLTHSDTQYF
CDR3 DNA: TGTGCCACCGATAGCGGCTTGACACACAGTGATACGCAGTATTTT